This T cell receptor beta chain is from a study of cytomegalovirus exposure and HLA in healthy donors. Across the study: From around 180 million T cells, an earlier analysis saw approximately 110 million unique TCR beta sequences. HLA-typed donors contributed 65 million to 85 million unique TCRs, which were held in an early data release.

Both 60 Vbeta primers and 13 Jbeta primers went into the PCR. Profiling relied on immunoSEQ multiplex PCR, and the TCRdb table lists in-frame clones only, not all of them. In all, the sample yields tens of thousands of clones. The germline gives CDR1 SGHVS, CDR2 FQNEAQ. The V end lost 5 bases, the J end lost 7 bases, and 11 bases lay between the germline ends. The CDR3 is made up of 12 amino acids. Sequenced sample: PBMCs. The source is a male donor in good health and CMV-seronegative. This chain uses TRBV7-8 with TRBJ1-1; D call uncertain. The CDR3 nucleotides are TGTGCCAGCAGCCCCGACACCCGTGAAGCTTTCTTT. It specifies CASSPDTREAFF.